This TCR beta chain was captured by sequencing in a study of shared clonotypes between healthy human individuals. Original processing methods: Without quality scores, immunoSEQ junctional reads could not be filtered like full-length reads. Assay used: immunoSEQ multiplex PCR; TCRdb lists only in-frame clones, some missing. That table is the source of V, J and clone size, and D and trimming were worked out from the DNA. The data hold about 600,000 clones, with 95% to 98% observed a single time. The clonotype was recovered from a woman in her 30s in good health. The source material was naive CD4+ T cells sorted from blood. Subset given: CD45RA+ positively selected.

The CDR3 DNA is TGTGCCAGCAGCTTAGCGGGGACGGGTGGGAGCTCTGGAAACACCATATATTTT. It specifies CASSLAGTGGSSGNTIYF. This chain connects TRBV7-9 to TRBJ1-3; a possible D gene is TRBD1 (5 bases). V was cut by 0 bases and J by 0 bases, with 15 bases left in between. Germline V CDR1 and CDR2: SEHNR, FQNEAQ (reference sequence). This CDR3 is built from 18 residues.